This T cell receptor beta chain was sequenced for a study of PD-1 blockade in classical Hodgkin lymphoma. This clone was counted once. The sample's time point: cycle 4 day 1 (C4D1), after 6 weeks of nivolumab. The patients all showed relapse after autologous stem cell transplantation, while their brentuximab vedotin exposure varied. Clones were read by immunoSEQ multiplex PCR, and TCRdb kept only the in-frame ones, dropping some. The sample shows approximately 22,000 clones, around 70% of them seen only once. The CDR3 spans 11 residues. CDR1 is SQVTM and CDR2 is ANQGSEA in the germline V gene. V lost 3 bases, J lost 6 bases, and 8 bases lay in between.

The sequencing here drew on peripheral blood mononuclear cells (PBMCs), taken before the fourth cycle of nivolumab. The source is a human donor with classical Hodgkin lymphoma. V is TRBV29-1 and J is TRBJ1-1; D gene unclear. CDR3 loop: CSVDDASEAFF. In DNA, the CDR3 is TGCAGCGTTGACGATGCCTCTGAAGCTTTCTTT.